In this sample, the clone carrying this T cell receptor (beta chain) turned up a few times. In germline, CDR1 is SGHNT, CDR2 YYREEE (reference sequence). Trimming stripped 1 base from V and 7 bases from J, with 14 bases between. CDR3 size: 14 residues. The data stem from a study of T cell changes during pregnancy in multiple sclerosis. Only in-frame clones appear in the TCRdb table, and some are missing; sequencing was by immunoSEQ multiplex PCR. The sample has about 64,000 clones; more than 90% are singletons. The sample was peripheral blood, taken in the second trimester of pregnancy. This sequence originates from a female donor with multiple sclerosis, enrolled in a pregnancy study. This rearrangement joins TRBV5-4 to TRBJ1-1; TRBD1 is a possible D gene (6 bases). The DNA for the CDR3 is TGTGCCAGCAGCTTGACAGGGTTTGGGGGTGAAGCTTTCTTT. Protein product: CASSLTGFGGEAFF.